One and the same sample provided the 5 T cell receptor beta chains below, sequenced in a study of T cell changes during pregnancy in multiple sclerosis. Generated by immunoSEQ multiplex PCR, the TCRdb table keeps only in-frame clones and is missing some. The data show approximately 64,000 clones, approximately 92% seen once. The sequenced sample was peripheral blood, obtained in the first trimester of pregnancy. All receptors come from a female donor with multiple sclerosis, enrolled in a pregnancy study.

The CDR3 bases are TGTGCCAGCAGCTACAAAGACAGCAAGTACTATGGCTACACCTTC. This codes for CASSYKDSKYYGYTF. The chain carries TRBV9 and TRBJ1-2, with D tentatively TRBD1 (5 bases). With 4 bases removed from V and 3 bases from J, the gap between germline ends came to 16 bases. Per germline, CDR1 SGDLS and CDR2 YYNGEE. The CDR3 extends over 15 amino acids. Full variable domain (missing parts from reference TRBV9 and TRBJ1-2): DSGVTQTPKHLITATGQRVTLRCSPRSGDLSVYWYQQSLDQGLQFLIQYYNGEERAKGNILERFSAQQFPDLHSELNLSSLELGDSALYFCASSYKDSKYYGYTFGSGTRLTVV.

For this clone: Compared with germline, one end of the junction differs, possibly owing to a read error. The V gene is TRBV7-7, the J gene TRBJ2-1; 7 nucleotides line up with TRBD1. This CDR3 is 18 amino acids long. CDR1 is SSHAT, CDR2 FNYEAQ, per germline (reference sequence). DNA of the CDR3: TGTGCTAGCAGCTTAGCCTCCACAGGGGCGAGCTCCTACAATGAGCAGTTCTTC. Translating it yields CASSLASTGASSYNEQFF. Drawing the rest from reference TRBV7-7 and TRBJ2-1, the complete variable domain is GAGVSQSPRYKVTKRGQDVTLRCDPISSHATLYWYQQALGQGPEFLTYFNYEAQPDKSGLPSDRFSAERPEGSISTLTIQRTEQRDSAMYRCASSLASTGASSYNEQFFGPGTRLTVL.

The rearrangement joins TRBV5-6 to TRBJ2-3; weak D call: TRBD2 (5 bases). Germline-derived CDR1 and CDR2 are SGHDT and YYEEEE. CDR3 size: 11 residues. Trimming removed 5 bases from V and 7 bases from J, with 8 bases in between. CDR3 sequence: CASRAGNTQYF. CDR3 nucleotides: TGTGCCAGCAGAGCCGGGAATACGCAGTATTTT. The variable domain in full, with the rest retrieved from reference TRBV5-6 and TRBJ2-3, is DAGVTQSPTHLIKTRGQQVTLRCSPKSGHDTVSWYQQALGQGPQFIFQYYEEEERQRGNFPDRFSGHQFPNYSSELNVNALLLGDSALYLCASRAGNTQYFGPGTRLTVL.

This sequence joins TRBV7-9 and TRBJ1-1, with 10 bases aligning to TRBD1. This CDR3 region has 14 residues. V dropped 5 bases and J dropped 5; count of bases not matched to a gene: 5. In germline, CDR1 is SEHNR, CDR2 FQNEAQ (reference sequence). The CDR3 protein is CASSKGTGATEAFF. CDR3 bases: TGTGCCAGCAGCAAGGGGACAGGGGCGACTGAAGCTTTCTTT.

The rearrangement links TRBV9 to TRBJ2-3; 12 nucleotides line up with TRBD2. The V segment lost 0 bases and the J segment 8 bases; nucleotides outside the gene matches: 7. The germline CDR1 and CDR2 sequences are SGDLS and YYNGEE. CDR3 length equals 16 residues. The CDR3 region has the DNA TGTGCCAGCAGCGTAGTTCCTAGCGGGAGGGATTTTACGCAGTATTTT. Encoded protein: CASSVVPSGRDFTQYF.